This TCR beta chain was sequenced during a study of blood T cell repertoires in COVID-19. TCRdb keeps only in-frame clones here, not all; method: immunoSEQ multiplex PCR. The sample yields more than 55,000 clones, 80% to 95% seen once. Germline lookup yields CDR1 MDHEN and CDR2 SYDVKM. Trimming cost V 6 bases and J 3 bases, with 12 bases left between them. There are 13 residues in the CDR3. This rearrangement joins TRBV28 to TRBJ2-7; D is uncertain. Sequencing used peripheral blood. The receptor comes from a man aged 45-60 years with active COVID-19. The CDR3 sequence is CASSQLQDYEQYF. CDR3 sequence (DNA): TGTGCCAGCAGCCAACTCCAGGACTACGAGCAGTACTTC.